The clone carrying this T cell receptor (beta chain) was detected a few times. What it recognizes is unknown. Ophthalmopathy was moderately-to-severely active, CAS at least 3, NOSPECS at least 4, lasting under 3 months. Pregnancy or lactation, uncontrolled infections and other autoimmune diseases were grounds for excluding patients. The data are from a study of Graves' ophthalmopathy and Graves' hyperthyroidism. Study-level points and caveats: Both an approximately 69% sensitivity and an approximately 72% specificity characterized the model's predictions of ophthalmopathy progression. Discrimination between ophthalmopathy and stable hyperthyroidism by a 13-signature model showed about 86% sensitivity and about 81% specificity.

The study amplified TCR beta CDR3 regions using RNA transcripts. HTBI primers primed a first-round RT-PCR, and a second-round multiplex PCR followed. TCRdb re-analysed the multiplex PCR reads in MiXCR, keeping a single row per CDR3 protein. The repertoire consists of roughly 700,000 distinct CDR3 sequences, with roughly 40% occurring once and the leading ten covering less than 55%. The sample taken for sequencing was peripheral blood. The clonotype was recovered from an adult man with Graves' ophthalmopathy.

CDR3 coding DNA: TGTGCCAGCAGTTACTCGAGGGCTAGCGGTACCGGGGAGCTGTTTTTT. This translates into CASSYSRASGTGELFF. V and J are TRBV7-9 and TRBJ2-2, with TRBD2 identical over 7 bases. This CDR3 has 16 amino acids. Germline CDR1 and CDR2: SEHNR and FQNEAQ (reference sequence). V dropped 6 bases and J dropped 5; count of bases not matched to a gene: 12.